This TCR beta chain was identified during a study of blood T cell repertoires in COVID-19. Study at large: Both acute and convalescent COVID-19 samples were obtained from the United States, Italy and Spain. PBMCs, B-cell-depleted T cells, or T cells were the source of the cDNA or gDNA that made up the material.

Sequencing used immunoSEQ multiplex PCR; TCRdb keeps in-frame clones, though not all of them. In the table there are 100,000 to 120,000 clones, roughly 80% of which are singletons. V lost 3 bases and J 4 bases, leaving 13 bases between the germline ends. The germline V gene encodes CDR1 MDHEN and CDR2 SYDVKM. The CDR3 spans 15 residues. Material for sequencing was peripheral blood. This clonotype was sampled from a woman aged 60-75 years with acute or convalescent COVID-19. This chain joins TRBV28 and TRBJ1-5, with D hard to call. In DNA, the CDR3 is TGTGCCAGCAGTTTTATCCGGGTAAGGAATCAGCCCCAGCATTTT. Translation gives CASSFIRVRNQPQHF. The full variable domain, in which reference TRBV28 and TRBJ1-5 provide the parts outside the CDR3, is DVKVTQSSRYLVKRTGEKVFLECVQDMDHENMFWYRQDPGLGLRLIYFSYDVKMKEKGDIPEGYSVSREKKERFSLILESASTNQTSMYLCASSFIRVRNQPQHFGDGTRLSIL.